This T cell receptor (beta chain) was observed in a study of beta chain features in type 1 diabetes. The study's findings and limits: Cells carrying high TCR expression could end up over-represented when cDNA is sequenced. VDJ junctions in type 1 diabetes patients carried more deletions and fewer insertions. Moderately but significantly shorter TCRB CDR3s were found in Type 1 diabetes patients in all four CD4+ subsets.

CDR1 is SGDLS and CDR2 is YYNGEE in the germline V gene. V gave up 2 bases and J gave up 0 bases, with 12 bases separating them. CDR3 size: 15 residues. Since all of the isolated RNA was reverse transcribed, expressed TCRB transcripts were what got sequenced. Here immunoSEQ multiplex PCR was the method, and the copy in TCRdb shows in-frame clones only, minus some. The sample lists some 660,000 clones, roughly 13% occurring once. A word on this clone: Its antigen is still unknown.

The V call is TRBV9, the J call TRBJ2-7, with no clear D. The sequencing sample was made of naive CD4+ T cells from blood. This receptor was identified in a man younger than 35 with type 1 diabetes. This CDR3 is CASSVRPGLSYEQYF. The CDR3 bases are TGTGCCAGCAGCGTCAGACCGGGCCTCTCCTACGAGCAGTACTTC.